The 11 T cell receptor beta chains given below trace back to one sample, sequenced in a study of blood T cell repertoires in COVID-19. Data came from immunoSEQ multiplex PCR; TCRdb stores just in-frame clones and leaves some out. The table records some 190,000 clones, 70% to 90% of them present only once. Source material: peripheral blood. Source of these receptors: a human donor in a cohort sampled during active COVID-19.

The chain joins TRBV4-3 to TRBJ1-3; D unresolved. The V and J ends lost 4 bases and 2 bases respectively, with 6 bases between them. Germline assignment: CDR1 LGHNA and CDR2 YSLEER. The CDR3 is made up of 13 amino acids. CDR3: CASSPGTGNTIYF. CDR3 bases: TGCGCCAGCAGCCCGGGGACTGGAAACACCATATATTTT.

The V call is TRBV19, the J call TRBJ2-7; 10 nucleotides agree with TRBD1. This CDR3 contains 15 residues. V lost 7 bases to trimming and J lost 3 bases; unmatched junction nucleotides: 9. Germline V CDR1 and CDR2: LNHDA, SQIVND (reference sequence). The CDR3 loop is CASTKGTGDVYEQYF. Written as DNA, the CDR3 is TGTGCCAGTACCAAAGGGACAGGGGACGTCTACGAGCAGTACTTC.

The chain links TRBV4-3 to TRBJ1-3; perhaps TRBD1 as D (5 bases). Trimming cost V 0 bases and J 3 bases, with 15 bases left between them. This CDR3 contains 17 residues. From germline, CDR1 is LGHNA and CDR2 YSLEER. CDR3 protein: CASSQDTGARGGNTIYF. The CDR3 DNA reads TGCGCCAGCAGCCAAGATACCGGAGCAAGGGGTGGAAACACCATATATTTT.

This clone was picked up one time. CDR3 loop: CASSLAGQVNSYNEQFF. The CDR3 region has the DNA TGCGCCAGCAGCTTGGCTGGTCAGGTCAACTCTTACAATGAGCAGTTCTTC. The rearrangement links TRBV5-1 to TRBJ2-1, with D hard to call. The CDR3 spans 17 residues. The V and J ends lost 0 bases and 4 bases respectively, with 17 bases between them. The germline V gene has CDR1 SGHRS and CDR2 YFSETQ.

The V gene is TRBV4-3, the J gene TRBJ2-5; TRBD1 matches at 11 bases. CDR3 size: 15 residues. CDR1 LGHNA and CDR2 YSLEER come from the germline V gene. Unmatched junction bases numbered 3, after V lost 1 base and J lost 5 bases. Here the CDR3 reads CASSQGDRGGETQYF. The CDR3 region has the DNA TGCGCCAGCAGCCAAGGGGACAGGGGGGGGGAGACCCAGTACTTC.

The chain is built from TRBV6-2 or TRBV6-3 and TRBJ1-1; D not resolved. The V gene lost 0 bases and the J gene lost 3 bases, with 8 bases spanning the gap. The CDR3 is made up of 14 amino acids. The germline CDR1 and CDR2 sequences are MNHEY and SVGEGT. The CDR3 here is CASSYSGRDTEAFF. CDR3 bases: TGTGCCAGCAGTTACTCAGGGCGGGACACTGAAGCTTTCTTT.

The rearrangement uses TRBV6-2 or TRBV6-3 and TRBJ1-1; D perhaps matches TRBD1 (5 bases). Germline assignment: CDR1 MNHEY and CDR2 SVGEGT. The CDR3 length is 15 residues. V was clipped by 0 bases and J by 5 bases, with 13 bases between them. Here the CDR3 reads CASSYSRQGGTEAFF. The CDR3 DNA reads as TGTGCCAGCAGTTACTCGAGGCAGGGAGGGACTGAAGCTTTCTTT.

The CDR3 region is CASSQDRFELARGSEQYF. The CDR3, as DNA: TGTGCCAGCAGCCAAGATAGATTTGAACTAGCGCGAGGAAGCGAGCAGTACTTC. The V call is TRBV4-2, the J call TRBJ2-7, with TRBD2 identical over 7 bases. The germline gives CDR1 LGHNA, CDR2 YNFKEQ. The J segment lost 6 bases and the V segment lost 0 bases, leaving 17 bases of the junction unmatched. The CDR3 spans 18 residues.

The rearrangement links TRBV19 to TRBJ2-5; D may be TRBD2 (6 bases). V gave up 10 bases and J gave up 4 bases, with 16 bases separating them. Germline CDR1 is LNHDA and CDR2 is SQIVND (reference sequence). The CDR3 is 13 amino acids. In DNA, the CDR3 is TGTGCCACAAGGAGAAGAGCGGGAGAGACCCAGTACTTC. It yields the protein CATRRRAGETQYF.

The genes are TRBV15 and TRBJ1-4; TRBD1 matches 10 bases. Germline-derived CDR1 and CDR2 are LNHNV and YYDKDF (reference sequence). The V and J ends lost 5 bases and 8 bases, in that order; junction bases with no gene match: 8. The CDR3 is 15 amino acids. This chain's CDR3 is CATSSRTGGIEKLFF. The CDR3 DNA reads TGTGCCACCAGCTCTAGGACAGGGGGGATCGAAAAACTGTTTTTT.

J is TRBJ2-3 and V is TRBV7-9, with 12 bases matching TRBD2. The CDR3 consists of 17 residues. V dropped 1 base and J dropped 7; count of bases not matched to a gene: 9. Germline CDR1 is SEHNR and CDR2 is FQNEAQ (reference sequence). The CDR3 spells CASSLGRTSGVPYTQYF. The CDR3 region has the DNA TGTGCCAGCAGCTTAGGTCGGACTAGCGGGGTACCTTATACGCAGTATTTT.